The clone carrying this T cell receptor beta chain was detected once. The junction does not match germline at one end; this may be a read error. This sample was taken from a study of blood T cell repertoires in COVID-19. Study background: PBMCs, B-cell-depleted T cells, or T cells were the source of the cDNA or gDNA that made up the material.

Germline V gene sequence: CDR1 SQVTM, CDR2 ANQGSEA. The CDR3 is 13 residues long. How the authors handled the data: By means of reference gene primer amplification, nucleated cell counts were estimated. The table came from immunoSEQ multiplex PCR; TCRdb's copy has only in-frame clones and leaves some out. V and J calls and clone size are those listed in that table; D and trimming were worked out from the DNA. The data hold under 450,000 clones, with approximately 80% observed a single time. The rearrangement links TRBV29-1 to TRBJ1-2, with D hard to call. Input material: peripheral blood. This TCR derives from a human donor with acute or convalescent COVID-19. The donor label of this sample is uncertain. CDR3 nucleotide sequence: TGCAGCGTTGTGGTGTCGGCAGCCAAGATACTACGCTTC. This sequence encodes CSVVVSAAKILRF.